The next 27 T cell receptor beta chains were all read from a single sample in a study of CD8 T cells in Susac syndrome. An amount of RNA that ranged from 0.5 to 1 ug was reverse transcribed with random hexamers. TCRdb fed the immunoSEQ multiplex PCR reads into MiXCR, producing one record per CDR3 protein. The sample holds about 280,000 distinct CDR3 sequences, approximately 85% seen once. What was sequenced was CD8+ T cells from PBMCs. The receptors were sampled from a human donor with multiple sclerosis.

Only one count was recorded for this clonotype. The chain is built from TRBV5-6 and TRBJ1-1; D is unresolved. The CDR3 covers 14 residues. Trimming removed 5 bases at V and 0 bases at J, with 11 bases between. The germline V gene has CDR1 SGHDT and CDR2 YYEEEE. The CDR3 here is CASSEGIMNTEAFF. Here the CDR3 DNA reads TGTGCCAGCAGTGAAGGGATTATGAACACTGAAGCTTTCTTT.

This clonotype was detected only a few times. The chain joins TRBV5-1 to TRBJ2-7; D is possibly TRBD1 (6 bases). CDR3 length equals 14 residues. Per the germline V gene, CDR1 is SGHRS and CDR2 is YFSETQ. The V and J ends lost 2 bases and 5 bases respectively, with 14 bases between them. In DNA, the CDR3 is TGCGCCAGCAGCTTACGGACAGCTGGGAACGAGCAGTACTTC. It is translated as CASSLRTAGNEQYF.

This rearrangement joins TRBV9 to TRBJ2-1, with unresolved D. The CDR3 spans 13 residues. CDR1 SGDLS and CDR2 YYNGEE come from the germline V gene. Trimming took off 5 bases at V and 3 bases at J, with 9 bases between the two ends. The DNA for the CDR3 is TGTGCCAGCAGTCCGATGGGCTACAATGAGCAGTTCTTC. It translates to CASSPMGYNEQFF.

The rearrangement links TRBV5-4 to TRBJ2-1; D possibly corresponds to TRBD2 (5 bases). Germline values: CDR1 SGHNT, CDR2 YYREEE (reference sequence). Trimming left V 4 bases short and J 3 bases short, with 17 bases between. This CDR3 spans 16 amino acids. The CDR3 reads CASSPAGGSGYNEQFF. In DNA, the CDR3 is TGTGCCAGCAGCCCCGCGGGTGGGAGCGGCTACAATGAGCAGTTCTTC.

This chain joins TRBV4-1 and TRBJ2-1, with D possibly matching TRBD2 (6 bases). Trimming shortened V by 5 bases and J by 5 bases, and 10 bases separated the two germline ends. CDR1 is MGHRA, CDR2 YSYEKL, per germline. The length of the CDR3 is 13 residues. The CDR3 DNA reads as TGCGCCAGCAGCTGGAGACTAGACAATGAGCAGTTCTTC. This translates into CASSWRLDNEQFF.

The chain employs TRBV18 and TRBJ2-3, with D maybe TRBD2 (6 bases). Trimming pared 3 bases from V and 1 base from J, leaving 17 bases between. Germline CDR1 reads KGHSH; CDR2 reads LQKENI. This CDR3 has 17 amino acids. The CDR3 is CASSPPRGLTRTDTQYF. Here the CDR3 DNA reads TGTGCCAGCTCACCCCCGCGGGGACTCACCCGCACAGATACGCAGTATTTT.

This chain uses TRBV10-2 with TRBJ2-3, with 10 bases matching TRBD2. V lost 8 bases to trimming and J lost 1 base; unmatched junction nucleotides: 6. This CDR3 region has 15 residues. The V gene's germline CDR1 is WSHSY and CDR2 SAAADI. CDR3 sequence: CASAGTSARTDTQYF. The CDR3 DNA follows: TGCGCCAGCGCCGGGACTAGCGCCCGCACAGATACGCAGTATTTT.

CDR3 DNA: TGTGCCAGCAGACCATCAGCGGGGCACTACGAGCAGTACTTC. Its protein product is CASRPSAGHYEQYF. The V gene is TRBV6-4, the J gene TRBJ2-7, with 7 bases aligning to TRBD2. This CDR3 has 14 residues. V trimming: 6 bases; J trimming: 3 bases; junction bases outside the gene matches: 8. In germline, CDR1 is MRHNA, CDR2 SNTAGT.

The V and J genes are TRBV7-9 and TRBJ2-5; TRBD1 matches 10 bases. Germline loops: CDR1 SEHNR, CDR2 FQNEAQ (reference sequence). CDR3 length: 16 residues. V shed 4 bases and J 5 bases; nucleotides not matched to a gene: 10. The CDR3 is CASSSPSTGGLETQYF. CDR3 in DNA: TGTGCCAGCAGCTCGCCTTCGACAGGGGGCTTGGAGACCCAGTACTTC.

This clonotype was detected only once. The chain combines TRBV28 with TRBJ1-1; tentatively, D is TRBD1 (6 bases). V lost 2 bases and J lost 3, with 19 bases in between. The CDR3 covers 17 residues. Germline lookup yields CDR1 MDHEN and CDR2 SYDVKM. The CDR3 reads CASSLIGQRTPDTEAFF. CDR3 DNA sequence: TGTGCCAGCAGTTTAATAGGACAGAGAACGCCGGACACTGAAGCTTTCTTT.

The V and J genes are TRBV29-1 and TRBJ2-2; the D gene is possibly TRBD2 (5 bases). CDR1 and CDR2 (germline): SQVTM, ANQGSEA. The CDR3 has 17 amino acids. V lost 3 bases, J lost 0 bases, and 17 bases lay in between. Here the CDR3 reads CSVDTPGSSTNTGELFF. In nucleotides, the CDR3 is TGCAGCGTTGATACGCCGGGATCCTCTACGAACACCGGGGAGCTGTTTTTT.

This chain uses TRBV27 with TRBJ2-3; D possibly corresponds to TRBD2 (6 bases). Trimming removed 4 bases at V and 4 bases at J, with 21 bases between. The germline gives CDR1 MNHEY, CDR2 SMNVEV (reference sequence). CDR3 length equals 17 residues. In DNA, the CDR3 is TGTGCCAGCAGTTCCCAACTAGGGTGGGAGGCTGCAGATACGCAGTATTTT. Translation: CASSSQLGWEAADTQYF.

This rearrangement joins TRBV5-4 to TRBJ2-5; possibly TRBD2 for D (5 bases). CDR3 size: 14 residues. Germline lookup yields CDR1 SGHNT and CDR2 YYREEE (reference sequence). Trimming stripped 4 bases from V and 1 base from J, with 11 bases between. CDR3 nucleotide sequence: TGTGCCAGCAGCCCGGAGCGGTTCCAAGAGACCCAGTACTTC. Translation gives CASSPERFQETQYF.

CDR3 residues: CSVENRSTDTQYF. Here the CDR3 DNA reads TGCAGCGTTGAAAATCGGTCCACAGATACGCAGTATTTT. The chain uses TRBV29-1 and TRBJ2-3; D gene ambiguous. This CDR3 has 13 residues. Germline loops: CDR1 SQVTM, CDR2 ANQGSEA. Between the trimmed V and J ends, which lost 2 bases and 2 bases, there was a span of 8 bases.

The CDR3 bases are TGTGCCAGCAGCTTAGTGGCAGGGTCCCTTGATGGCTACACCTTC. It yields the protein CASSLVAGSLDGYTF. The V gene is TRBV7-9, the J gene TRBJ1-2, with D tentatively TRBD1 (5 bases). The V gene lost 1 base and the J gene lost 6 bases, with 15 bases spanning the gap. Germline CDR1 and CDR2: SEHNR and FQNEAQ (reference sequence). The CDR3 is 15 residues long.

This chain links TRBV12-5 with TRBJ2-1, with 9 bases identical to TRBD2. J was trimmed by 0 bases and V by 5 bases; bases with no gene match: 17. CDR3 length: 20 amino acids. Germline V gene data show CDR1 as LGHNT and CDR2 as FRNRAP. The CDR3 loop reads CASGPPGLAGTLSSYNEQFF. Here the CDR3 DNA reads TGTGCTAGTGGTCCCCCCGGGCTAGCGGGAACGCTTAGCTCCTACAATGAGCAGTTCTTC. The full variable domain, its missing parts supplied by reference TRBV12-5 and TRBJ2-1, is DARVTQTPRHKVTEMGQEVTMRCQPILGHNTVFWYRQTMMQGLELLAYFRNRAPLDDSGMPKDRFSAEMPDATLATLKIQPSEPRDSAVYFCASGPPGLAGTLSSYNEQFFGPGTRLTVL.

This chain uses TRBV19 with TRBJ2-1; D is undetermined. This CDR3 comprises 12 residues. CDR1 is LNHDA, CDR2 SQIVND, per germline (reference sequence). Trimming left V 5 bases short and J 10 bases short, with 12 bases between. This CDR3 reads CASSANQLEQFF. The CDR3 nucleotides read TGTGCCAGTAGTGCAAATCAGTTAGAGCAGTTCTTC.

This sequence joins TRBV27 and TRBJ2-7, with no clear D. This CDR3 is 13 amino acids long. From germline, CDR1 is MNHEY and CDR2 SMNVEV (reference sequence). V was shortened by 3 bases and J by 3 bases, with 9 bases between the two germline ends. The CDR3 DNA sequence: TGTGCCAGCAGTTTTCACAGCTTCTACGAGCAGTACTTC. It yields the protein CASSFHSFYEQYF.

This sequence joins TRBV4-1 and TRBJ2-7, with 9 positions matching TRBD2. With 0 bases clipped from V and 3 bases from J, the junction kept 6 bases outside the gene matches. CDR1 and CDR2 (germline): MGHRA, YSYEKL. This CDR3 spans 16 amino acids. CDR3 sequence: CASSQDSAGGIYEQYF. The DNA of the CDR3 is TGCGCCAGCAGCCAAGATAGCGCGGGAGGGATCTACGAGCAGTACTTC.

The chain is built from TRBV12-5 and TRBJ2-1, with TRBD1 as a possible D gene (6 bases). The CDR3 has 11 residues. V lost 5 bases, J lost 8 bases, and 7 bases lay in between. CDR1 is LGHNT, CDR2 FRNRAP, per germline. The CDR3 nucleotides are TGTGCTAGTGGTCCAGGGGATGAGCAGTTCTTC. Protein sequence: CASGPGDEQFF.

The chain combines TRBV30 with TRBJ2-7, with D hard to call. Per the germline V gene, CDR1 is GTSNPN and CDR2 is SVGIG (reference sequence). Deletions cut 0 bases from V and 2 bases from J, with 17 bases between. This CDR3 spans 16 amino acids. Written as DNA, the CDR3 is TGTGCCTGGAGTGTACCCCGCGGTTATCGAACCTACGAGCAGTACTTC. Translated, it gives CAWSVPRGYRTYEQYF.

The chain has TRBV5-8 and TRBJ2-7; 7 positions agree with TRBD1. V was pared by 5 bases and J by 2 bases, with 7 bases of the junction left unmatched. The CDR3 has 14 amino acids. Germline V lookup: CDR1 SGHTS, CDR2 YDEGEE. CDR3 amino acids: CASRAYQGAYEQYF. The CDR3 DNA follows: TGTGCCAGCAGGGCGTACCAGGGGGCCTACGAGCAGTACTTC.

The chain joins TRBV28 to TRBJ2-1; D gene unclear. The CDR3 length is 15 residues. V lost 5 bases to trimming and J lost 6 bases, with 17 bases between them. Germline CDR1 and CDR2: MDHEN and SYDVKM. CDR3 in DNA: TGTGCCAGCAGTGTAGACGCCCAGGCAATCAATGAGCAGTTCTTC. Translating gives CASSVDAQAINEQFF.

The gene calls are TRBV28 and TRBJ2-5; 9 bases fit TRBD1. Trimming at V came to 6 bases and at J to 2 bases, leaving 7 bases not matched to a gene. Germline V gene sequence: CDR1 MDHEN, CDR2 SYDVKM. CDR3 size: 15 residues. The CDR3 nucleotides read TGTGCCAGCAGCCTTGGGGACAGGGATCAAGAGACCCAGTACTTC. It yields the protein CASSLGDRDQETQYF.

The rearrangement uses TRBV7-9 and TRBJ2-2; perhaps TRBD2 as D (5 bases). The V end was cut by 2 bases, the J end by 6 bases, with 16 bases between. The CDR3 covers 16 residues. CDR1 is SEHNR, CDR2 FQNEAQ, per germline (reference sequence). As DNA, the CDR3 is TGTGCCAGCAGCTTAATTTTGGGAGAAGTCCCCGGGGAGCTGTTTTTT. Translation: CASSLILGEVPGELFF.

The V and J genes are TRBV29-1 and TRBJ2-3; TRBD1 agrees at 9 bases. From germline, CDR1 is SQVTM and CDR2 ANQGSEA. The CDR3 covers 14 residues. With 4 bases clipped from V and 6 bases from J, the junction kept 8 bases outside the gene matches. CDR3 residues: CSVVGGQGPDTQYF. Written as DNA, the CDR3 is TGCAGCGTTGTTGGGGGACAGGGTCCGGATACGCAGTATTTT.

The V and J genes are TRBV28 and TRBJ1-5; D is undetermined. The CDR3 length is 14 residues. V was shortened by 3 bases and J by 0 bases, with 6 bases between the two germline ends. The V gene's germline CDR1 is MDHEN and CDR2 SYDVKM. Here the CDR3 reads CASSLRYSNQPQHF. The CDR3 nucleotides read TGTGCCAGCAGTTTGAGGTATAGCAATCAGCCCCAGCATTTT.